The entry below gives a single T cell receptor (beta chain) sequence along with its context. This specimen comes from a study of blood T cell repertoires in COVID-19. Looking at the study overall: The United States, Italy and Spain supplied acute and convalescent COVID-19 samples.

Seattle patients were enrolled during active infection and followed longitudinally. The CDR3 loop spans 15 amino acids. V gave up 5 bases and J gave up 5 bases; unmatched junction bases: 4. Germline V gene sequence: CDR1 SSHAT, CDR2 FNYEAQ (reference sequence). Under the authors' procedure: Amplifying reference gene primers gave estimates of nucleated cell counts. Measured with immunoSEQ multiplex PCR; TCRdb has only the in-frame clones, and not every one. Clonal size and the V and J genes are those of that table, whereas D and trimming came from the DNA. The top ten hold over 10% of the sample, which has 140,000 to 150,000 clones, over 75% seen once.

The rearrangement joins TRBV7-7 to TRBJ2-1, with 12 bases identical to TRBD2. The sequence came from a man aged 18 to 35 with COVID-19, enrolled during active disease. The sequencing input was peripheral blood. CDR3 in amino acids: CASSPRLAGDNEQFF. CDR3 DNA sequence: TGTGCCAGCAGCCCCCGACTAGCGGGAGACAATGAGCAGTTCTTC. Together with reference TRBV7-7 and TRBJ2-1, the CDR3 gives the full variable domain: GAGVSQSPRYKVTKRGQDVTLRCDPISSHATLYWYQQALGQGPEFLTYFNYEAQPDKSGLPSDRFSAERPEGSISTLTIQRTEQRDSAMYRCASSPRLAGDNEQFFGPGTRLTVL.